These 30 T cell receptor beta chains came from one sample sequenced in a study of beta chain features in type 1 diabetes. Their target antigens are unknown. Study observations and caveats: All four CD4+ subsets from Type 1 diabetes patients carried moderately but significantly shorter TCRB CDR3s.

The sequenced template was cDNA made from the entire isolated RNA. Profiled with immunoSEQ multiplex PCR; TCRdb holds only in-frame clones, not every one. The table records about 150,000 clones, 10% of them present only once. Material: central memory CD4+ T cells from blood. These receptors were obtained from a man in his thirties or forties with type 1 diabetes.

This clone appeared a few times. This chain uses TRBV6-1 with TRBJ1-1, with D unclear. The CDR3 totals 14 residues. CDR1 MNHNS and CDR2 SASEGT come from the germline V gene. V gave up 1 base and J gave up 6 bases, with 12 bases separating them. The CDR3 sequence: CASSEGGFLSEAFF. CDR3 bases: TGTGCCAGCAGTGAAGGCGGTTTTTTGTCTGAAGCTTTCTTT.

This clone was recorded a few times. The genes are TRBV5-4 and TRBJ1-1, with TRBD1 as a possible D gene (6 bases). Germline V gene data show CDR1 as SGHNT and CDR2 as YYREEE (reference sequence). Trimming removed 3 bases at V and 5 bases at J, with 17 bases between. The CDR3 has 15 residues. CDR3 nucleotide sequence: TGTGCCAGCAGCTCGCTGGCGGGGGCGAGAACTGAAGCTTTCTTT. Translated, it gives CASSSLAGARTEAFF.

This clone was found a few times. This chain connects TRBV5-1 to TRBJ2-7; tentatively, D is TRBD1 (6 bases). Germline CDR1 is SGHRS and CDR2 is YFSETQ. Between the trimmed V and J ends, which lost 0 bases and 0 bases, there was a span of 16 bases. The CDR3 is 17 residues long. The CDR3 DNA sequence: TGCGCCAGCAGCTTGGGTATCGGGACACCATCCTCCTACGAGCAGTACTTC. It encodes CASSLGIGTPSSYEQYF.

The chain has TRBV2 and TRBJ2-3; tentative D call: TRBD1 (6 bases). CDR1 and CDR2 from the germline V gene are SNHLY and FYNNEI. V gave up 3 bases and J gave up 1 base, with 8 bases separating them. CDR3 length equals 14 residues. CDR3 in DNA: TGTGCCAGCAGTGACCCAGGGGGCACAGATACGCAGTATTTT. Its protein is CASSDPGGTDTQYF. Full variable domain (rest looked up from reference TRBV2 and TRBJ2-3): EPEVTQTPSHQVTQMGQEVILRCVPISNHLYFYWYRQILGQKVEFLVSFYNNEISEKSEIFDDQFSVERPDGSNFTLKIRSTKLEDSAMYFCASSDPGGTDTQYFGPGTRLTVL.

This clone was seen only a few times. This chain uses TRBV18 with TRBJ2-7, with D possibly TRBD1 on 6 matching bases. The CDR3 length is 14 residues. V was trimmed by 4 bases and J by 5 bases, leaving 15 bases between them. CDR1 KGHSH and CDR2 LQKENI come from the germline V gene. This CDR3 is CASSQGTGFDEQYF. CDR3 coding DNA: TGTGCCAGCTCACAGGGTACAGGGTTCGACGAGCAGTACTTC.

The rearrangement uses TRBV7-2 and TRBJ2-1; no reliable D call. The CDR3 spans 13 residues. Germline loops: CDR1 SGHTA, CDR2 FQGNSA. V was cut by 1 base and J by 9 bases, with 10 bases left in between. The CDR3 region is CASSLGPVSEQFF. The DNA for the CDR3 is TGTGCCAGCAGCTTAGGTCCCGTCTCTGAGCAGTTCTTC. The variable domain in full, with the rest retrieved from reference TRBV7-2 and TRBJ2-1, is GAGVSQSPSNKVTEKGKDVELRCDPISGHTALYWYRQSLGQGLEFLIYFQGNSAPDKSGLPSDRFSAERTGGSVSTLTIQRTQQEDSAVYLCASSLGPVSEQFFGPGTRLTVL.

The J gene is TRBJ2-3, the V gene TRBV28; 9 bases fit TRBD1. Germline lookup yields CDR1 MDHEN and CDR2 SYDVKM. V was pared by 7 bases and J by 2 bases, with 10 bases of the junction left unmatched. This CDR3 spans 16 amino acids. CDR3 DNA sequence: TGTGCCAGCACCTCTCTGGGGACAGGGAACACAGATACGCAGTATTTT. It yields the protein CASTSLGTGNTDTQYF.

This clone was seen a handful of times. The chain carries TRBV28 and TRBJ1-3, with TRBD1 identical over 7 bases. Germline V gene lookup returns CDR1 MDHEN and CDR2 SYDVKM. V dropped 10 bases and J dropped 0; count of bases not matched to a gene: 6. This CDR3 contains 14 residues. CDR3 residues: CATDREGSGNTIYF. The DNA of the CDR3 is TGTGCCACTGACAGGGAAGGCTCTGGAAACACCATATATTTT.

The chain carries TRBV29-1 and TRBJ2-5; 12 bases align to TRBD2. The CDR3 is 14 amino acids. CDR1 is SQVTM and CDR2 is ANQGSEA in the germline V gene. CDR3: CSLKTSGSSQTQYF. The CDR3 bases are TGCAGTTTGAAGACTAGCGGGAGTTCGCAGACCCAGTACTTC.

This clone was recorded a few times. The chain employs TRBV4-2 and TRBJ2-5, with a weak D call TRBD2 (5 bases). The germline V gene encodes CDR1 LGHNA and CDR2 YNFKEQ. Trimming pared 5 bases from V and 2 bases from J, leaving 18 bases between. This CDR3 contains 16 residues. The CDR3 nucleotides are TGTGCCAGCAGCTTGGTCCAGGACTTTGATCAAGAGACCCAGTACTTC. It is translated as CASSLVQDFDQETQYF.

This clone showed up just a few times. The V gene is TRBV28, the J gene TRBJ2-7, with TRBD2 matching over 8 bases. V trimming: 3 bases; J trimming: 0 bases; junction bases outside the gene matches: 10. Germline V lookup: CDR1 MDHEN, CDR2 SYDVKM. The CDR3 consists of 17 residues. The CDR3 loop is CASSFPFRGTSSYEQYF. The CDR3 DNA reads as TGTGCCAGCAGTTTTCCTTTTCGCGGGACTAGCTCCTACGAGCAGTACTTC.

The chain combines TRBV5-8 with TRBJ2-7; TRBD2 matches at 10 bases. V trimming: 4 bases; J trimming: 1 base; junction bases outside the gene matches: 8. CDR3 size: 16 residues. The germline V gene has CDR1 SGHTS and CDR2 YDEGEE. The CDR3: CASSPWTSGNSYEQYF. In DNA, the CDR3 is TGTGCCAGCAGCCCGTGGACTAGCGGAAATTCCTACGAGCAGTACTTC.

This chain links TRBV5-1 with TRBJ1-1; 8 nucleotides agree with TRBD1. Looked up from germline, CDR1 is SGHRS and CDR2 is YFSETQ. The CDR3 covers 14 residues. The V and J ends lost 2 bases and 5 bases, in that order; junction bases with no gene match: 5. Here the CDR3 reads CASSFEGQATEAFF. The CDR3 coding sequence is TGCGCCAGCAGCTTTGAGGGACAGGCAACTGAAGCTTTCTTT.

This clone was observed a few times. J is TRBJ2-5 and V is TRBV7-3, with 7 bases matching TRBD2. The CDR3 is made up of 13 amino acids. CDR1 and CDR2 from the germline V gene are SGHTA and FQGTGA. J was trimmed by 5 bases and V by 2 bases; bases with no gene match: 2. The CDR3 reads CASSLVGGETQYF. The DNA for the CDR3 is TGTGCCAGCAGCTTAGTGGGGGGGGAGACCCAGTACTTC.

This clone was observed a handful of times. This sequence joins TRBV18 and TRBJ1-5, with no clear D. Per germline, CDR1 KGHSH and CDR2 LQKENI. V shed 6 bases and J shed 6 bases, with 12 bases lying between them. This CDR3 spans 13 amino acids. The CDR3 here is CASSEGGIQPQHF. The CDR3 region has the DNA TGTGCCAGCTCCGAGGGAGGTATTCAGCCCCAGCATTTT.

The CDR3 region is CAISAVGSDGYEQYF. The DNA for the CDR3 is TGTGCCATCAGTGCAGTTGGGAGCGATGGGTACGAGCAGTACTTC. The chain links TRBV10-3 to TRBJ2-7; tentatively, D is TRBD2 (5 bases). The V end lost 4 bases, the J end lost 4 bases, and 17 bases lay between the germline ends. There are 15 residues in the CDR3. Germline values: CDR1 ENHRY, CDR2 SYGVKD.

This clone has a handful of counts. The rearrangement joins TRBV5-6 to TRBJ2-6, with D tentatively TRBD1 (5 bases). V was shortened by 10 bases and J by 0 bases, with 14 bases between the two germline ends. Looked up from germline, CDR1 is SGHDT and CDR2 is YYEEEE. The CDR3 length is 15 residues. CDR3 sequence reads: CAGKRRGSGANVLTF. DNA of the CDR3: TGTGCCGGAAAACGAAGGGGCTCTGGGGCCAACGTCCTGACTTTC.

This chain uses TRBV28 with TRBJ2-5; TRBD2 matches at 9 bases. Trimming took 2 bases from V and 1 from J; bases not matched to a gene: 2. The CDR3 has 15 amino acids. From germline, CDR1 is MDHEN and CDR2 SYDVKM. CDR3 protein: CASSLLAGFQETQYF. CDR3 in DNA: TGTGCCAGCAGTTTACTAGCGGGATTCCAAGAGACCCAGTACTTC. Supplemented by reference TRBV28 and TRBJ2-5, the full variable domain reads DVKVTQSSRYLVKRTGEKVFLECVQDMDHENMFWYRQDPGLGLRLIYFSYDVKMKEKGDIPEGYSVSREKKERFSLILESASTNQTSMYLCASSLLAGFQETQYFGPGTRLLVL.

The chain is built from TRBV5-4 and TRBJ2-1, with a tentative D call TRBD2 (5 bases). This CDR3 has 17 amino acids. The germline V gene has CDR1 SGHNT and CDR2 YYREEE (reference sequence). Trimming shortened V by 0 bases and J by 0 bases, and 13 bases separated the two germline ends. The CDR3 sequence: CASSLGQRLSSYNEQFF. The CDR3 region has the DNA TGTGCCAGCAGCTTGGGGCAGCGGTTAAGCTCCTACAATGAGCAGTTCTTC.

This clone came up a few times. The chain couples TRBV28 to TRBJ1-5; no reliable D call. Per germline, CDR1 MDHEN and CDR2 SYDVKM. This CDR3 comprises 9 residues. V lost 11 bases and J 7 bases, leaving 6 bases between the germline ends. The CDR3 protein is CAVHQPQHF. As DNA, the CDR3 is TGTGCCGTACACCAGCCCCAGCATTTT.

V and J are TRBV2 and TRBJ2-5; D ambiguous. This CDR3 is 13 amino acids long. The germline V gene has CDR1 SNHLY and CDR2 FYNNEI. The V and J ends lost 5 bases and 7 bases respectively, with 14 bases between them. The CDR3 DNA reads TGTGCCAGCAGTACCGACTCTGGCGGGACCCAGTACTTC. This sequence encodes CASSTDSGGTQYF.

The table lists this clone with a few counts. The rearrangement links TRBV29-1 to TRBJ2-1, with 9 bases that match TRBD1. The V gene's germline CDR1 is SQVTM and CDR2 ANQGSEA. The V segment lost 5 bases and the J segment 4 bases; nucleotides outside the gene matches: 9. The CDR3 is made up of 15 amino acids. In DNA, the CDR3 is TGCAGCGTTACTCCCGGGACAGGGCGGTACAATGAGCAGTTCTTC. It specifies CSVTPGTGRYNEQFF.

The chain recombines TRBV6-7 with TRBJ2-7; TRBD2 matches at 8 bases. TRBV6-7 is an ORF for which the function is uncertain. The junction had 9 bases not matched to a gene; V was cut back by 6 bases and J by 5 bases. The CDR3 is 14 residues long. This chain's CDR3 is CASSRGLAGHEQYF. For the CDR3, the DNA is TGTGCCAGCAGCCGCGGACTAGCTGGCCACGAGCAGTACTTC.

Points on this clone: At the DNA level, this CDR3 is encoded by other sequences in the same sample as well. The DNA of the CDR3 is TGTGCCAGCAGCCAAGAATTAGCGGGTACAGATACGCAGTATTTT. The encoded protein is CASSQELAGTDTQYF. The rearrangement joins TRBV4-2 to TRBJ2-3; 7 bases match TRBD2. The CDR3 spans 15 residues. Germline loops: CDR1 LGHNA, CDR2 YNFKEQ. The trim removed 0 bases at V and 3 bases at J, leaving 3 bases unmatched.

This chain joins TRBV4-1 and TRBJ2-5; TRBD2 agrees at 8 bases. The CDR3 runs to 17 residues. V trimming: 6 bases; J trimming: 1 base; junction bases outside the gene matches: 13. Germline CDR1 and CDR2: MGHRA and YSYEKL. The CDR3, as DNA: TGCGCCAGCAGTCCAGCGGGAGAGGGTTTGGGCCAAGAGACCCAGTACTTC. Protein product: CASSPAGEGLGQETQYF.

The chain is built from TRBV7-9 and TRBJ2-3; D is uncertain. The V gene lost 4 bases and the J gene lost 2 bases, with 10 bases spanning the gap. Germline V gene data show CDR1 as SEHNR and CDR2 as FQNEAQ (reference sequence). The CDR3 spans 14 residues. DNA for the CDR3: TGTGCCAGCAGCTCAACCGGAGACACAGATACGCAGTATTTT. It yields the protein CASSSTGDTDTQYF.

The chain combines TRBV7-2 with TRBJ2-7; TRBD2 matches at 8 bases. This CDR3 is built from 13 residues. Germline CDR1 SGHTA, CDR2 FQGNSA. The junction had 5 bases not matched to a gene; V was cut back by 4 bases and J by 6 bases. The CDR3 DNA reads TGTGCCAGCAGCTCGGGACTAGGGCTCGAGCAGTACTTC. Its translation: CASSSGLGLEQYF.

V is TRBV7-9 and J is TRBJ2-7, with TRBD1 matching over 7 bases. Germline values: CDR1 SEHNR, CDR2 FQNEAQ (reference sequence). The length of the CDR3 is 13 residues. Losses at the gene ends were 5 bases for V and 2 bases for J; bases not matched to a gene: 3. In nucleotides, the CDR3 is TGTGCCAGCAGCGTCGGACAGGCCTACGAGCAGTACTTC. This encodes CASSVGQAYEQYF.

This clone has only a few counts. Here the CDR3 DNA reads TGTGCCAGCAGCGTGACTAGCGGGAGGGCCTACGAGCAGTACTTC. Translating it yields CASSVTSGRAYEQYF. The chain links TRBV2 to TRBJ2-7; 14 bases are a match to TRBD2. Germline trimming cut 6 bases from V and 2 bases from J; bases unmatched to any gene: 3. This CDR3 has 15 residues. CDR1 is SNHLY and CDR2 is FYNNEI in the germline V gene.

The rearrangement links TRBV7-6 to TRBJ2-5; a weak D match, TRBD1 (5 bases). CDR1 and CDR2 from the germline V gene are SGHVS and FNYEAQ. Trimming shortened V by 6 bases and J by 2 bases, and 7 bases separated the two germline ends. The length of the CDR3 is 12 residues. CDR3 sequence: CASSKGQETQYF. The CDR3 coding sequence is TGTGCCAGCAGTAAGGGGCAAGAGACCCAGTACTTC.